The 21 T cell receptor beta chains presented below share a single source sample, sequenced in a study of T cell changes during pregnancy in multiple sclerosis. Assay: immunoSEQ multiplex PCR; the TCRdb copy retains only in-frame clones and omits some. The sample comprises under 55,000 clones, 85% to 95% of which are singletons, and around 1.9% rests with the top ten. The sequencing here drew on peripheral blood, taken in the second trimester of pregnancy. Receptors were obtained from a female donor with multiple sclerosis, enrolled in a pregnancy study.

This chain connects TRBV27 to TRBJ2-1; D is undetermined. Germline CDR1 MNHEY, CDR2 SMNVEV (reference sequence). With 3 bases removed from V and 7 bases from J, the gap between germline ends came to 7 bases. This CDR3 contains 12 residues. CDR3 nucleotide sequence: TGTGCCAGCAGTTTGCCCGGGAATGAGCAGTTCTTC. Translating gives CASSLPGNEQFF.

The chain links TRBV7-8 to TRBJ2-7, with a tentative D call TRBD2 (5 bases). Germline CDR1 is SGHVS and CDR2 is FQNEAQ. The V and J ends lost 4 bases and 6 bases respectively, with 10 bases between them. The CDR3 loop spans 12 amino acids. CDR3 in amino acids: CASSSAGPEQYF. The DNA of the CDR3 is TGTGCCAGCAGCTCGGCGGGCCCCGAGCAGTACTTC.

This rearrangement joins TRBV7-9 to TRBJ2-1, with 9 bases aligning to TRBD2. The CDR3 spans 16 residues. CDR1 is SEHNR, CDR2 FQNEAQ, per germline (reference sequence). The V segment lost 5 bases and the J segment 3 bases; nucleotides outside the gene matches: 8. CDR3 sequence (DNA): TGTGCCAGCAGCCCCCGACTAGCGGAACTCTACAATGAGCAGTTCTTC. This codes for CASSPRLAELYNEQFF.

The chain has TRBV11-3 and TRBJ2-2; TRBD1 matches 9 bases. Germline V CDR1 and CDR2: SGHNT, YENEEA. With V trimmed by 5 bases and J by 1 base, 5 bases remained unmatched. The CDR3 runs to 16 residues. The CDR3, as DNA: TGTGCCAGCAGCGATACAGGGGGCCTGAACACCGGGGAGCTGTTTTTT. Amino acid sequence: CASSDTGGLNTGELFF.

The chain recombines TRBV19 with TRBJ1-3; D is possibly TRBD1 (5 bases). V shed 2 bases and J shed 8 bases, with 10 bases lying between them. The CDR3 spans 13 residues. Germline V gene sequence: CDR1 LNHDA, CDR2 SQIVND (reference sequence). The CDR3 is CASSITGGDTIYF. The CDR3 DNA is TGTGCCAGTAGTATAACAGGCGGAGACACCATATATTTT.

The genes are TRBV29-1 and TRBJ2-3, with 7 bases identical to TRBD2. Per germline, CDR1 SQVTM and CDR2 ANQGSEA. With V trimmed by 4 bases and J by 7 bases, 5 bases remained unmatched. This CDR3 is built from 12 residues. Written as DNA, the CDR3 is TGCAGCGTTGGACTAGCAGCCAATACGCAGTATTTT. It translates to CSVGLAANTQYF.

The rearrangement links TRBV7-2 to TRBJ1-2; 8 positions agree with TRBD1. Germline trimming cut 5 bases from V and 8 bases from J; bases unmatched to any gene: 13. Germline loops: CDR1 SGHTA, CDR2 FQGNSA. The CDR3 is 15 amino acids. The CDR3 DNA follows: TGTGCCAGCAGCCAAGGACAGGGCGGACTGAGAGGCTACACCTTC. This gives the protein CASSQGQGGLRGYTF.

The chain combines TRBV6-6 with TRBJ2-5; D call uncertain. Germline V gene sequence: CDR1 MNHNY, CDR2 SVGAGI (reference sequence). Trimming removed 1 base at V and 4 bases at J, with 7 bases between. The CDR3 is 13 residues long. CDR3 nucleotide sequence: TGTGCCAGCAGTTACTTATTCAGAGAGACCCAGTACTTC. It codes for CASSYLFRETQYF.

The genes are TRBV10-3 and TRBJ1-1; 9 bases line up with TRBD1. Germline-derived CDR1 and CDR2 are ENHRY and SYGVKD. This CDR3 contains 14 residues. J gave up 2 bases and V 6 bases, and 4 bases lay outside the gene matches. The CDR3 here is CAIRGGQGNTEAFF. The DNA for the CDR3 is TGTGCCATCAGGGGGGGACAGGGAAACACTGAAGCTTTCTTT.

J is TRBJ1-5 and V is TRBV6-1; the D gene is possibly TRBD1 (5 bases). Germline CDR1 MNHNS, CDR2 SASEGT. Trimming left V 3 bases short and J 1 base short, with 10 bases between. CDR3 size: 15 residues. The CDR3 DNA reads as TGTGCCAGCAGTGATCTGGGGCTCAGCAATCAGCCCCAGCATTTT. Translating it yields CASSDLGLSNQPQHF.

V is TRBV15 and J is TRBJ2-1; D ambiguous. Trimming cost V 0 bases and J 4 bases, with 7 bases left between them. Germline CDR1 and CDR2: LNHNV and YYDKDF (reference sequence). This CDR3 is built from 14 residues. In DNA, the CDR3 is TGTGCCACCAGCAGAGAAAACAGATACAATGAGCAGTTCTTC. Residues: CATSRENRYNEQFF.

J is TRBJ2-2 and V is TRBV6-5; 9 bases map to TRBD1. The length of the CDR3 is 15 residues. Trimming removed 2 bases from V and 7 bases from J; junction bases left unmatched: 5. Germline V gene sequence: CDR1 MNHEY, CDR2 SVGAGI. The CDR3 nucleotides read TGTGCCAGCAGTTACGGGGGACAGGGCGGCGGGGAGCTGTTTTTT. Translation: CASSYGGQGGGELFF.

V gene TRBV7-2 combines with J gene TRBJ2-7; 8 bases line up with TRBD2. V shed 5 bases and J 6 bases; nucleotides not matched to a gene: 9. The CDR3 is 14 amino acids. Germline assignment: CDR1 SGHTA and CDR2 FQGNSA. CDR3 sequence: CASSPGTSFFEQYF. CDR3 sequence (DNA): TGTGCCAGCAGCCCAGGGACTAGTTTCTTCGAGCAGTACTTC.

The J gene is TRBJ2-1, the V gene TRBV25-1; no reliable D call. Between the trimmed V and J ends, which lost 5 bases and 0 bases, there was a span of 11 bases. CDR1 is MGHDK, CDR2 SYGVNS, per germline. The CDR3 covers 15 residues. The CDR3 bases are TGTGCCAGCAGTAAGACTGAGAGCTCCTACAATGAGCAGTTCTTC. It translates to CASSKTESSYNEQFF.

V is TRBV4-1 and J is TRBJ1-1, with D possibly matching TRBD1 (6 bases). The ends were cut back, 4 bases at V and 2 bases at J, with 17 bases in the middle. Germline V gene sequence: CDR1 MGHRA, CDR2 YSYEKL. This CDR3 is 16 amino acids long. The CDR3 nucleotides read TGCGCCAGCAGCCCCATGGGGGCAGGGTCAAACACTGAAGCTTTCTTT. Translated: CASSPMGAGSNTEAFF.

The chain couples TRBV18 to TRBJ2-3, with 8 bases fitting TRBD2. The CDR3 totals 15 residues. V lost 4 bases, J lost 3 bases, and 6 bases stayed unmatched. The germline V gene encodes CDR1 KGHSH and CDR2 LQKENI. The DNA for the CDR3 is TGTGCCAGCTCACAGACGGGGGGGCGGACAGATACGCAGTATTTT. This sequence encodes CASSQTGGRTDTQYF.

The CDR3 region has the DNA TGTGCCAGCAGCTTTATGGACAGGGAAGTAACTGAAGCTTTCTTT. It translates to CASSFMDREVTEAFF. This chain connects TRBV5-4 to TRBJ1-1, with TRBD1 matching over 8 bases. The V segment lost 2 bases and the J segment 5 bases; nucleotides outside the gene matches: 8. This CDR3 is 15 amino acids long. Germline V CDR1 and CDR2: SGHNT, YYREEE (reference sequence).

This sequence joins TRBV4-2 and TRBJ1-5; D remains ambiguous. Per germline, CDR1 LGHNA and CDR2 YNFKEQ. This CDR3 spans 15 amino acids. With 5 bases removed from V and 0 bases from J, the gap between germline ends came to 11 bases. The CDR3: CASSSGLDSNQPQHF. The CDR3, as DNA: TGTGCCAGCAGCTCAGGACTAGATAGCAATCAGCCCCAGCATTTT.

The rearrangement joins TRBV1 to TRBJ2-1; TRBD2, the table's D call, was not compared with the DNA. TRBV1 counts as a pseudogene. The CDR3 covers 20 residues. In DNA, the CDR3 is TGCACCAGCAGCCAAGATCAAGGCTACCTGGCGGGAGGATGTGGCAATGAGCAGTTCTTC. The encoded protein is CTSSQDQGYLAGGCGNEQFF.

V usage is TRBV6-1 and J usage is TRBJ2-7; D is uncertain. Trimming removed 2 bases at V and 5 bases at J, with 10 bases between. CDR1 is MNHNS, CDR2 SASEGT, per germline. This CDR3 region has 13 residues. CDR3 loop: CASSESVSHEQYF. The CDR3 DNA reads TGTGCCAGCAGTGAATCGGTTTCCCACGAGCAGTACTTC.

The chain carries TRBV4-3 and TRBJ2-2; 12 nucleotides line up with TRBD2. The germline CDR1 and CDR2 sequences are LGHNA and YSLEER. The CDR3 runs to 16 residues. V shed 4 bases and J 5 bases; nucleotides not matched to a gene: 5. CDR3 in amino acids: CASSPLAGGGTGELFF. CDR3 nucleotides: TGCGCCAGCAGCCCCCTAGCGGGAGGGGGGACCGGGGAGCTGTTTTTT.